This T cell receptor beta chain was profiled in a study of CD8+ T cells in alopecia areata. The study team obtained lesional scalp punch biopsies and peripheral blood from alopecia areata patients. The CDR3 extends over 15 amino acids. V trimming: 4 bases; J trimming: 4 bases; junction bases outside the gene matches: 9. Per the germline V gene, CDR1 is SQVTM and CDR2 is ANQGSEA. cDNA prepared by RNA extraction and subsequent reverse transcription served as the template for sequencing. Repertoires were generated with immunoSEQ multiplex PCR, while TCRdb's copy carries only in-frame clones and drops some. Of about 180,000 clones listed, around 60% are singletons.

The TCR comes from a human donor with alopecia areata. The rearrangement joins TRBV29-1 to TRBJ2-3; 9 nucleotides agree with TRBD2. Sequenced here: CD4+ T cells sorted from blood, sampled at week 0. CDR3 bases: TGCAGCGTTGTTAGGCCTAGCGGGGTCTCAGATACGCAGTATTTT. It specifies CSVVRPSGVSDTQYF.